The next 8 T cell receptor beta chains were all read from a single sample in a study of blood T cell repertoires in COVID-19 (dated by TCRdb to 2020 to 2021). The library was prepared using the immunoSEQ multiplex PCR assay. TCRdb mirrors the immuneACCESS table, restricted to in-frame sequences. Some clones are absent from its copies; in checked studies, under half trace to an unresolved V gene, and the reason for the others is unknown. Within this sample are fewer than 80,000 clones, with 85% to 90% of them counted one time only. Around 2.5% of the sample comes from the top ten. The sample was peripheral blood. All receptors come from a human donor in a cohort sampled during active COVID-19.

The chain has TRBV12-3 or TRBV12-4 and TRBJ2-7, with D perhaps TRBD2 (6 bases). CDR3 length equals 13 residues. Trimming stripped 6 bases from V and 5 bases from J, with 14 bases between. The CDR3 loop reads CASRRGSEDEQYF. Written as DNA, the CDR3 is TGTGCCAGCAGGCGGGGTAGTGAGGACGAGCAGTACTTC.

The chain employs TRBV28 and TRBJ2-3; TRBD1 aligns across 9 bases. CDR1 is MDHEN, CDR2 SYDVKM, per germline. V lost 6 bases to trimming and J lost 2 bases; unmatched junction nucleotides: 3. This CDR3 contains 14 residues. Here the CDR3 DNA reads TGTGCCAGCAGCCGGGACAGGGACACAGATACGCAGTATTTT. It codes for CASSRDRDTDTQYF.

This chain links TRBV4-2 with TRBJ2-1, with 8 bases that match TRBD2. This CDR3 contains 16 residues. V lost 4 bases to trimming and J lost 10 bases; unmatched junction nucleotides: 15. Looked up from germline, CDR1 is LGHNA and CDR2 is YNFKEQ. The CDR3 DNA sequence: TGTGCCAGCAGCCTTGGCAGCGGGAGTGAATATAGGGAGCAGTTCTTC. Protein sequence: CASSLGSGSEYREQFF.

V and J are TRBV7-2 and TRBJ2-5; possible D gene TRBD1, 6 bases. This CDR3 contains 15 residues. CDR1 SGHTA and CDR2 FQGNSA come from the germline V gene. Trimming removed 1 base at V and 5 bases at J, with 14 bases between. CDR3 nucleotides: TGTGCCAGCAGCTTAGTTTCAGGGGTCCGGGAGACCCAGTACTTC. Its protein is CASSLVSGVRETQYF.

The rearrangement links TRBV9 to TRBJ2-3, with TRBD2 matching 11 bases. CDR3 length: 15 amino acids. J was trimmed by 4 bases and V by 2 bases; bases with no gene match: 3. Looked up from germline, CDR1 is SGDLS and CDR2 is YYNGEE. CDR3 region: CASSVSGGAADTQYF. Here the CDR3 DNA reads TGTGCCAGCAGCGTTAGCGGGGGGGCCGCAGATACGCAGTATTTT.

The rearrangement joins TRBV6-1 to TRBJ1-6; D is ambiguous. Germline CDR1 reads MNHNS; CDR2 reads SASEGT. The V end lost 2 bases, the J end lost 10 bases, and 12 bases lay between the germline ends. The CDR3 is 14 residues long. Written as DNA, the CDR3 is TGTGCCAGCAGTGAAAACGGTATAAGATCACCCCTCCACTTT. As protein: CASSENGIRSPLHF.

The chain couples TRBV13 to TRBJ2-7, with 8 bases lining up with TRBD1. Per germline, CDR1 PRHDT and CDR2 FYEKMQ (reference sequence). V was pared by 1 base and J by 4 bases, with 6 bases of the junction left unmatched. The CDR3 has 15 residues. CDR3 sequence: CASSLAGGQVYEQYF. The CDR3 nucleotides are TGTGCCAGCAGCTTAGCAGGGGGACAGGTATACGAGCAGTACTTC.

The CDR3 DNA reads TGTGCCAGCAGCTTAGTAGGGACAGGGAACAATCAGCCCCAGCATTTT. As protein: CASSLVGTGNNQPQHF. The chain carries TRBV7-2 and TRBJ1-5, with TRBD1 matching over 9 bases. Germline CDR1 SGHTA, CDR2 FQGNSA. J gave up 3 bases and V 1 base, and 4 bases lay outside the gene matches. CDR3 length: 16 amino acids.